These 30 T cell receptor beta chains came from one sample sequenced in a study of graft-versus-host responses after intestinal transplantation. The data were produced by immunoSEQ multiplex PCR, yet TCRdb's version contains in-frame clones alone and is incomplete. The table includes just over 1,000 clones, approximately 87% detected once. Graft material was processed, releasing intraepithelial and lamina propria lymphocytes. Sequencing used ileum tissue, obtained less than 110 days after intestinal transplant. These receptors all stem from a human patient who received an intestinal transplant, so some T cells may come from the graft donor.

The sample holds one count of this clone. This sequence joins TRBV28 and TRBJ1-5; D is unclear. The germline V gene has CDR1 MDHEN and CDR2 SYDVKM. Trimming removed 3 bases from V and 2 bases from J, with 5 bases in between. This CDR3 region has 13 residues. The CDR3 bases are TGTGCCAGCAGTTTCCAGGGCAATCAGCCCCAGCATTTT. This gives the protein CASSFQGNQPQHF.

This clone has only one observation. The gene calls are TRBV7-2 and TRBJ2-7, with D perhaps TRBD2 (6 bases). CDR1 and CDR2 (germline): SGHTA, FQGNSA. The V gene lost 2 bases and the J gene lost 2 bases, with 13 bases spanning the gap. There are 15 residues in the CDR3. The CDR3 reads CASSLSRGVAYEQYF. The CDR3 DNA follows: TGTGCCAGCAGCTTAAGCCGCGGGGTGGCCTACGAGCAGTACTTC.

The genes are TRBV7-2 and TRBJ2-7; 7 nucleotides agree with TRBD2. Looked up from germline, CDR1 is SGHTA and CDR2 is FQGNSA. The CDR3 runs to 16 residues. V shed 1 base, J shed 0 bases, and the junction held 6 bases outside the gene matches. The CDR3, as DNA: TGTGCCAGCAGCTTAGAACTAGCGCGAAGCTCCTACGAGCAGTACTTC. It encodes CASSLELARSSYEQYF.

In this sample, this clone turned up a few times. V and J are TRBV6-5 and TRBJ2-4; 13 bases match TRBD2. Germline V gene lookup returns CDR1 MNHEY and CDR2 SVGAGI. The CDR3 spans 15 residues. Trimming at V came to 2 bases and at J to 8 bases, leaving 3 bases not matched to a gene. The CDR3 here is CASSYGTSGVDIQYF. Here the CDR3 DNA reads TGTGCCAGCAGTTACGGGACTAGCGGGGTTGACATTCAGTACTTC.

The chain has TRBV19 and TRBJ2-7; 8 nucleotides line up with TRBD2. Germline V gene sequence: CDR1 LNHDA, CDR2 SQIVND (reference sequence). The CDR3 covers 16 residues. With V trimmed by 6 bases and J by 5 bases, 15 bases remained unmatched. The DNA of the CDR3 is TGTGCCAGTAGCGCAACCGGGACTAGTTTTATCCACGAGCAGTACTTC. This translates into CASSATGTSFIHEQYF.

This CDR3 is CASSESLGISYEQYF. The CDR3 DNA sequence: TGTGCCAGCAGTGAATCCTTGGGCATCTCCTACGAGCAGTACTTC. The chain has TRBV6-1 and TRBJ2-7; unclear D gene. This CDR3 has 15 amino acids. Trimming took 2 bases from V and 0 from J, leaving 11 bases between them. Germline assignment: CDR1 MNHNS and CDR2 SASEGT.

The rearrangement uses TRBV14 and TRBJ2-6; D might be TRBD1 (5 bases). CDR1 SGHDN and CDR2 FVKESK come from the germline V gene. V was clipped by 4 bases and J by 4 bases, with 14 bases between them. The CDR3 runs to 16 residues. CDR3 protein: CASSLRTGSGANVLTF. In DNA, the CDR3 is TGTGCCAGCAGCCTACGTACAGGCTCCGGGGCCAACGTCCTGACTTTC.

The gene calls are TRBV9 and TRBJ2-1; 11 bases are shared with TRBD2. Per the germline V gene, CDR1 is SGDLS and CDR2 is YYNGEE. The CDR3 consists of 16 residues. J lost 3 bases, V lost 0 bases, and 2 bases had no gene match. The CDR3 sequence is CASSVGGTSGYNEQFF. The CDR3 bases are TGTGCCAGCAGCGTAGGCGGGACTAGCGGCTACAATGAGCAGTTCTTC.

This chain connects TRBV13 to TRBJ1-2; no clear D. The CDR3 extends over 14 amino acids. The V gene's germline CDR1 is PRHDT and CDR2 FYEKMQ (reference sequence). V was shortened by 0 bases and J by 4 bases, with 9 bases between the two germline ends. The CDR3 here is CASSLGASTYGYTF. The CDR3 region has the DNA TGTGCCAGCAGCTTAGGCGCGTCTACCTATGGCTACACCTTC.

V usage is TRBV27 and J usage is TRBJ2-3, with TRBD1 matching over 11 bases. Germline V lookup: CDR1 MNHEY, CDR2 SMNVEV (reference sequence). V shed 3 bases, J shed 1 base, and the junction held 3 bases outside the gene matches. The CDR3 covers 16 residues. CDR3 amino acids: CASSLDRGLGTDTQYF. The CDR3 DNA reads as TGTGCCAGCAGTTTGGACAGGGGGCTCGGCACAGATACGCAGTATTTT.

The genes are TRBV27 and TRBJ2-7, with a tentative D call TRBD1 (5 bases). Per the germline V gene, CDR1 is MNHEY and CDR2 is SMNVEV (reference sequence). The CDR3 sequence is 14 residues long. Trimming pared 5 bases from V and 2 bases from J, leaving 13 bases between. The CDR3 sequence: CASSPPDRTYEQYF. CDR3 DNA sequence: TGTGCCAGCAGTCCCCCCGACAGAACCTACGAGCAGTACTTC.

This chain uses TRBV4-1 with TRBJ1-5; 7 nucleotides agree with TRBD1. V shed 0 bases and J 0 bases; nucleotides not matched to a gene: 11. The CDR3 is 19 amino acids. Germline assignment: CDR1 MGHRA and CDR2 YSYEKL. CDR3 sequence: CASSQESGTASYSNQPQHF. CDR3 DNA: TGCGCCAGCAGCCAAGAATCGGGGACAGCCTCTTATAGCAATCAGCCCCAGCATTTT.

This chain uses TRBV7-3 with TRBJ2-2; weak D call: TRBD2 (5 bases). The length of the CDR3 is 15 residues. Germline CDR1 reads SGHTA; CDR2 reads FQGTGA. Trimming removed 2 bases at V and 6 bases at J, with 13 bases between. The DNA for the CDR3 is TGTGCCAGCAGCTTATGGGCCGCGGAGGCCGGGGAGCTGTTTTTT. Its protein is CASSLWAAEAGELFF.

V gene TRBV29-1 combines with J gene TRBJ2-5; TRBD1 matches 9 bases. The CDR3 is 14 residues long. CDR1 is SQVTM, CDR2 ANQGSEA, per germline. The V segment lost 4 bases and the J segment 5 bases; nucleotides outside the gene matches: 8. The CDR3 here is CSVAGQGTYETQYF. DNA for the CDR3: TGCAGCGTTGCCGGACAGGGGACGTATGAGACCCAGTACTTC.

The genes are TRBV11-1 and TRBJ1-1, with D maybe TRBD1 (5 bases). Germline loops: CDR1 SGHAT, CDR2 FQDESV (reference sequence). This CDR3 contains 15 residues. Trimming pared 0 bases from V and 3 bases from J, leaving 11 bases between. The CDR3 nucleotides are TGTGCCAGCAGCTTAGCGAAAGACAGTTACACTGAAGCTTTCTTT. This sequence encodes CASSLAKDSYTEAFF. Full variable domain (outside the CDR3, taken from reference TRBV11-1 and TRBJ1-1): EAEVAQSPRYKITEKSQAVAFWCDPISGHATLYWYRQILGQGPELLVQFQDESVVDDSQLPKDRFSAERLKGVDSTLKIQPAELGDSAMYLCASSLAKDSYTEAFFGQGTRLTVV.

This clone was seen more than once but under ten times. This rearrangement joins TRBV5-1 to TRBJ2-5; D perhaps matches TRBD2 (6 bases). Germline-derived CDR1 and CDR2 are SGHRS and YFSETQ. This CDR3 spans 15 amino acids. Trimming took 1 base from V and 1 from J, leaving 11 bases between them. CDR3 DNA sequence: TGCGCCAGCAGCTTGCCCGGGACTCTCCAAGAGACCCAGTACTTC. Its protein product is CASSLPGTLQETQYF.

The gene calls are TRBV5-1 and TRBJ1-1; the D gene is possibly TRBD1 (5 bases). In germline, CDR1 is SGHRS, CDR2 YFSETQ. Trimming took off 4 bases at V and 4 bases at J, with 17 bases between the two ends. The CDR3 runs to 15 residues. Written as DNA, the CDR3 is TGCGCCAGCAGCCAATCACGGGGGGTTGGCACTGAAGCTTTCTTT. Translated: CASSQSRGVGTEAFF.

The chain carries TRBV27 and TRBJ2-1; 7 bases align to TRBD2. Trimming at V came to 10 bases and at J to 10 bases, leaving 7 bases not matched to a gene. The CDR3 spans 11 residues. CDR1 and CDR2 from the germline V gene are MNHEY and SMNVEV (reference sequence). The CDR3 DNA is TGTGCCATCGGACGGGGGGACGAGCAGTTCTTC. Amino acids: CAIGRGDEQFF.

The rearrangement links TRBV27 to TRBJ2-1, with 13 positions matching TRBD2. In germline, CDR1 is MNHEY, CDR2 SMNVEV (reference sequence). The CDR3 runs to 22 residues. V dropped 2 bases and J dropped 6; count of bases not matched to a gene: 22. CDR3 residues: CASSLRIRLAGGIYNDVNEQFF. DNA for the CDR3: TGTGCCAGCAGTTTACGGATCCGACTAGCGGGGGGTATATACAATGACGTCAATGAGCAGTTCTTC.

With regard to this clone: No DNA is shown, since the ends of the CDR3 on it are uncertain; the CDR3 is the one TCRdb lists. The V call is TRBV12-2, the J call TRBJ1-3. TRBV12-2 is annotated as a pseudogene. The CDR3 contains 14 residues when both ends are counted. CDR3 protein: CASRLVGTGNTIYF.

The genes are TRBV29-1 and TRBJ1-1; D is perhaps TRBD1 (5 bases). The V gene's germline CDR1 is SQVTM and CDR2 ANQGSEA. There are 14 residues in the CDR3. The V and J ends lost 4 bases and 0 bases respectively, with 12 bases between them. CDR3: CSVVETAMNTEAFF. DNA for the CDR3: TGCAGCGTTGTCGAGACAGCTATGAACACTGAAGCTTTCTTT.

This chain's CDR3 is CASSGSYEQYF. CDR3 bases: TGTGCCAGCAGTGGGTCCTACGAGCAGTACTTC. The genes are TRBV2 and TRBJ2-7; D is uncertain. Looked up from germline, CDR1 is SNHLY and CDR2 is FYNNEI. The CDR3 totals 11 residues. The V gene lost 4 bases and the J gene lost 1 base, with 2 bases spanning the gap.

The chain has TRBV28 and TRBJ1-4; 9 bases line up with TRBD1. The length of the CDR3 is 18 residues. Trimming removed 5 bases from V and 0 bases from J; junction bases left unmatched: 10. Per germline, CDR1 MDHEN and CDR2 SYDVKM. In nucleotides, the CDR3 is TGTGCCAGCAGTCTCTGGACAGGGGACATTACAACTAATGAAAAACTGTTTTTT. Encoded protein: CASSLWTGDITTNEKLFF.

The chain recombines TRBV7-2 with TRBJ2-3; 12 bases match TRBD2. The CDR3 has 16 amino acids. CDR1 is SGHTA and CDR2 is FQGNSA in the germline V gene. The V segment lost 2 bases and the J segment 0 bases; nucleotides outside the gene matches: 0. CDR3 sequence: CASSLLAGGSTDTQYF. The DNA of the CDR3 is TGTGCCAGCAGCTTACTAGCGGGAGGGAGCACAGATACGCAGTATTTT.

V usage is TRBV5-1 and J usage is TRBJ1-5; 11 bases align to TRBD1. Germline values: CDR1 SGHRS, CDR2 YFSETQ. This CDR3 region has 14 residues. V was clipped by 3 bases and J by 5 bases; unmatched bases: 1. The CDR3 protein is CASSWTGGDQPQHF. For the CDR3, the DNA is TGCGCCAGCAGCTGGACAGGGGGCGATCAGCCCCAGCATTTT. The full variable domain, in which reference TRBV5-1 and TRBJ1-5 provide the parts outside the CDR3, is KAGVTQTPRYLIKTRGQQVTLSCSPISGHRSVSWYQQTPGQGLQFLFEYFSETQRNKGNFPGRFSGRQFSNSRSEMNVSTLELGDSALYLCASSWTGGDQPQHFGDGTRLSIL.

The V call is TRBV30, the J call TRBJ2-5, with 9 bases matching TRBD2. CDR1 and CDR2 (germline): GTSNPN, SVGIG (reference sequence). The CDR3 spans 15 residues. Unmatched junction bases numbered 10, after V lost 2 bases and J lost 6 bases. The CDR3 region is CAWSRGASGEKTQYF. The CDR3 DNA sequence: TGTGCCTGGAGTAGAGGGGCTAGCGGGGAAAAGACCCAGTACTTC.

CDR3 amino acids: CASSTGVLTSGANVLTF. The DNA of the CDR3 is TGTGCCAGTTCTACAGGGGTCCTTACATCTGGGGCCAACGTCCTGACTTTC. The chain uses TRBV19 and TRBJ2-6; 7 bases are a match to TRBD1. Germline V lookup: CDR1 LNHDA, CDR2 SQIVND (reference sequence). The CDR3 extends over 17 amino acids. V shed 8 bases and J 1 base; nucleotides not matched to a gene: 11.

The gene calls are TRBV6-1 and TRBJ2-7; 9 bases map to TRBD1. The V and J ends lost 0 bases and 3 bases, in that order; junction bases with no gene match: 3. Germline V gene lookup returns CDR1 MNHNS and CDR2 SASEGT. The CDR3 is 15 amino acids. The CDR3 loop reads CASSEAETGGYEQYF. The CDR3 coding sequence is TGTGCCAGCAGTGAAGCGGAGACAGGGGGCTACGAGCAGTACTTC.

The J gene is TRBJ2-3, the V gene TRBV30, with D tentatively TRBD1 or TRBD2 (5 bases each). The CDR3 runs 14 residues. In germline, CDR1 is GTSNPN, CDR2 SVGIG (reference sequence). V was pared by 5 bases and J by 1 base, with 13 bases between. This CDR3 reads CAWSPGRGTDTQYF. DNA of the CDR3: TGTGCCTGGTCCCCGGGACGGGGCACAGATACGCAGTATTTT.

V gene TRBV27 combines with J gene TRBJ2-6, with TRBD1 matching over 7 bases. The CDR3 has 15 residues. Per the germline V gene, CDR1 is MNHEY and CDR2 is SMNVEV (reference sequence). The J segment lost 2 bases and the V segment lost 4 bases, leaving 2 bases of the junction unmatched. As DNA, the CDR3 is TGTGCCAGCAGTTACGACAGGGCTGGGGCCAACGTCCTGACTTTC. Protein sequence: CASSYDRAGANVLTF.